Below are 21 T cell receptor beta chains sequenced from a single sample in a study of blood T cell repertoires in COVID-19. TCRdb's table, derived via immunoSEQ multiplex PCR, lists solely in-frame clones and lacks some. The table lists 240,000 or so clones, about 90% of them singletons. Sequencing was carried out using PBMCs or T cells enriched from blood (not recorded which). These receptors all stem from a man aged 45 to 65 who had been exposed to COVID-19.

A few counts support this clone. This chain links TRBV6-5 with TRBJ1-5, with D possibly TRBD1 on 6 matching bases. The germline CDR1 and CDR2 sequences are MNHEY and SVGAGI. With 7 bases removed from V and 4 bases from J, the gap between germline ends came to 14 bases. The CDR3 loop spans 14 amino acids. DNA of the CDR3: TGTGCCAGCACCGAGAGTACAGGGAATCAGCCCCAGCATTTT. Its protein product is CASTESTGNQPQHF.

The chain joins TRBV30 to TRBJ1-1; TRBD1 might be the D (6 bases). The CDR3 extends over 14 amino acids. With 4 bases removed from V and 0 bases from J, the gap between germline ends came to 12 bases. Germline CDR1 is GTSNPN and CDR2 is SVGIG (reference sequence). Here the CDR3 reads CAWNQGSMNTEAFF. In DNA form, the CDR3 reads TGTGCCTGGAATCAGGGGAGTATGAACACTGAAGCTTTCTTT.

The count of this clone is one. The CDR3 sequence: CASSVFRGGYTF. CDR3 bases: TGTGCCAGCAGCGTATTCCGGGGTGGCTACACCTTC. The chain combines TRBV9 with TRBJ1-2; no clear D gene. Germline lookup yields CDR1 SGDLS and CDR2 YYNGEE. The CDR3 has 12 residues. V was clipped by 1 base and J by 7 bases, with 8 bases between them.

This chain connects TRBV3-1 (or the pseudogene TRBV3-2) to TRBJ1-2; no clear D. The germline V gene encodes CDR1 LGHDT and CDR2 YNNKEL (reference sequence). This CDR3 contains 15 residues. V lost 0 bases, J lost 1 base, and 9 bases lay in between. The CDR3 DNA sequence: TGTGCCAGCAGCCAAGACCCAGTTCGTAACTATGGCTACACCTTC. Translated, it gives CASSQDPVRNYGYTF.

The chain joins TRBV7-6 to TRBJ2-2; D possibly corresponds to TRBD1 (6 bases). From germline, CDR1 is SGHVS and CDR2 FNYEAQ. The CDR3 sequence is 16 residues long. V was clipped by 3 bases and J by 1 base, with 12 bases between them. The CDR3 spells CASSLGPGQNTGELFF. CDR3 in DNA: TGTGCCAGCAGCTTGGGACCGGGACAGAACACCGGGGAGCTGTTTTTT.

The gene calls are TRBV14 and TRBJ2-1; D is possibly TRBD1 (6 bases). Trimming left V 1 base short and J 0 bases short, with 13 bases between. Per germline, CDR1 SGHDN and CDR2 FVKESK. The CDR3 has 17 residues. The CDR3 protein is CASSQATGKSSYNEQFF. DNA of the CDR3: TGTGCCAGCAGCCAAGCGACAGGAAAAAGCTCCTACAATGAGCAGTTCTTC.

This clone has only one observation. The V and J genes are TRBV7-9 and TRBJ2-5, with 11 bases fitting TRBD2. Germline CDR1 SEHNR, CDR2 FQNEAQ (reference sequence). Trimming took 5 bases from V and 5 from J; bases not matched to a gene: 13. The CDR3 loop spans 17 amino acids. The CDR3 is CASSPKSASGGSETQYF. The CDR3 DNA reads as TGTGCCAGCAGCCCTAAATCAGCTAGCGGGGGGTCCGAGACCCAGTACTTC.

CDR3 amino acids: CASSPLGLFWEQYF. The CDR3, as DNA: TGTGCCAGCAGCCCACTTGGACTATTCTGGGAGCAGTACTTC. This chain uses TRBV7-2 with TRBJ2-7; D might be TRBD2 (6 bases). V lost 5 bases and J 7 bases, leaving 18 bases between the germline ends. The CDR3 has 14 amino acids. Germline lookup yields CDR1 SGHTA and CDR2 FQGNSA.

The chain employs TRBV15 and TRBJ2-5; D is possibly TRBD1 (6 bases). The germline V gene has CDR1 LNHNV and CDR2 YYDKDF (reference sequence). This CDR3 is 14 amino acids long. V gave up 3 bases and J gave up 1 base, with 9 bases separating them. This CDR3 reads CATSRGTTQETQYF. CDR3 bases: TGTGCCACCAGCAGGGGGACAACCCAAGAGACCCAGTACTTC.

CDR3 protein: CASTPGQGGTGELFF. In DNA, the CDR3 is TGTGCCAGCACCCCCGGGCAGGGCGGCACCGGGGAGCTGTTTTTT. The chain uses TRBV27 and TRBJ2-2; tentatively, D is TRBD1 (5 bases). Per the germline V gene, CDR1 is MNHEY and CDR2 is SMNVEV (reference sequence). The CDR3 loop spans 15 amino acids. Trimming took off 7 bases at V and 4 bases at J, with 16 bases between the two ends.

This chain uses TRBV18 with TRBJ2-7; D is perhaps TRBD1 (6 bases). The length of the CDR3 is 15 residues. The germline V and J ends were trimmed by 2 bases and 0 bases, with 11 bases remaining between them. CDR1 KGHSH and CDR2 LQKENI come from the germline V gene. In DNA, the CDR3 is TGTGCCAGCTCACCAGGGACATTGAGCTCCTACGAGCAGTACTTC. This codes for CASSPGTLSSYEQYF.

The V call is TRBV21-1, the J call TRBJ2-4; the DNA was not compared with TRBD2, the D call given in the table. TRBV21-1 is recorded as a pseudogene. The CDR3 loop spans 19 amino acids. The CDR3 region is CASSKDGTSGRIGKNIQYF. CDR3 sequence (DNA): TGTGCCAGCAGCAAAGACGGGACTAGCGGGAGGATAGGCAAAAACATTCAGTACTTC.

The chain employs TRBV28 and TRBJ1-1; D not resolved. The CDR3 is 13 residues long. V lost 3 bases and J 4 bases, leaving 9 bases between the germline ends. Germline CDR1 reads MDHEN; CDR2 reads SYDVKM. In DNA form, the CDR3 reads TGTGCCAGCAGTTTGAGTCGGGGCACTGAAGCTTTCTTT. Its translation is CASSLSRGTEAFF.

This rearrangement joins TRBV19 to TRBJ1-5; D remains unclear. The V gene's germline CDR1 is LNHDA and CDR2 SQIVND (reference sequence). Trimming took off 5 bases at V and 0 bases at J, with 11 bases between the two ends. The CDR3 extends over 15 amino acids. Here the CDR3 reads CASSRPRDSNQPQHF. The CDR3 DNA sequence: TGTGCCAGTAGTCGACCCCGGGATAGCAATCAGCCCCAGCATTTT.

J is TRBJ1-5 and V is TRBV5-1; D gene uncertain. Germline V CDR1 and CDR2: SGHRS, YFSETQ. This CDR3 has 14 residues. V was trimmed by 0 bases and J by 4 bases, leaving 8 bases between them. The CDR3 loop reads CASSLGAWNQPQHF. CDR3 bases: TGCGCCAGCAGCTTGGGGGCTTGGAATCAGCCCCAGCATTTT.

V is TRBV18 and J is TRBJ1-5, with a weak D call TRBD1 (6 bases). Germline V gene sequence: CDR1 KGHSH, CDR2 LQKENI. The V end lost 8 bases, the J end lost 5 bases, and 16 bases lay between the germline ends. CDR3 length: 14 residues. The CDR3 protein is CASAVTGLDQPQHF. The CDR3 DNA is TGTGCCAGCGCGGTGACAGGACTTGATCAGCCCCAGCATTTT.

The V gene is TRBV27, the J gene TRBJ1-2; no clear D gene. CDR1 and CDR2 (germline): MNHEY, SMNVEV (reference sequence). The germline V and J ends were trimmed by 2 bases and 7 bases, with 14 bases remaining between them. There are 14 residues in the CDR3. CDR3 in amino acids: CASSLAGGGSGYTF. The CDR3 DNA reads TGTGCCAGCAGTTTAGCGGGAGGCGGGAGTGGCTACACCTTC.

V and J are TRBV5-4 and TRBJ1-2, with TRBD1 identical over 9 bases. In germline, CDR1 is SGHNT, CDR2 YYREEE (reference sequence). Trimming at V came to 4 bases and at J to 4 bases, leaving 8 bases not matched to a gene. CDR3 length: 15 residues. The CDR3 DNA follows: TGTGCCAGCAGCCCCGGACAGGGGATTGCCTATGGCTACACCTTC. Translating gives CASSPGQGIAYGYTF.

This clone was counted once. The chain joins TRBV7-9 to TRBJ1-1, with TRBD1 matching over 9 bases. The length of the CDR3 is 15 residues. J was trimmed by 1 base and V by 5 bases; bases with no gene match: 5. CDR1 is SEHNR and CDR2 is FQNEAQ in the germline V gene (reference sequence). DNA of the CDR3: TGTGCCAGCAGCCGAGAGGACAGGGGGAACACTGAAGCTTTCTTT. It specifies CASSREDRGNTEAFF.

This clone came up a few times. V is TRBV19 and J is TRBJ2-1; TRBD2 matches 8 bases. With V trimmed by 5 bases and J by 7 bases, 16 bases remained unmatched. CDR1 LNHDA and CDR2 SQIVND come from the germline V gene (reference sequence). The CDR3 extends over 17 amino acids. The CDR3 protein is CASSLQPTSGPTNEQFF. CDR3 in DNA: TGTGCCAGTAGTCTACAACCAACTAGCGGCCCCACGAATGAGCAGTTCTTC.

Only one count was recorded for this clone. V gene TRBV29-1 combines with J gene TRBJ1-3; D is uncertain. V lost 7 bases, J lost 3 bases, and 13 bases lay in between. CDR3 length equals 13 residues. CDR1 and CDR2 from the germline V gene are SQVTM and ANQGSEA. The CDR3 spells CSAIFWLGNTIYF. CDR3 coding DNA: TGCAGCGCCATCTTTTGGCTTGGAAACACCATATATTTT. Based on the CDR3 plus reference TRBV29-1 and TRBJ1-3, the full variable domain is SAVISQKPSRDICQRGTSLTIQCQVDSQVTMMFWYRQQPGQSLTLIATANQGSEATYESGFVIDKFPISRPNLTFSTLTVSNMSPEDSSIYLCSAIFWLGNTIYFGEGSWLTVV.